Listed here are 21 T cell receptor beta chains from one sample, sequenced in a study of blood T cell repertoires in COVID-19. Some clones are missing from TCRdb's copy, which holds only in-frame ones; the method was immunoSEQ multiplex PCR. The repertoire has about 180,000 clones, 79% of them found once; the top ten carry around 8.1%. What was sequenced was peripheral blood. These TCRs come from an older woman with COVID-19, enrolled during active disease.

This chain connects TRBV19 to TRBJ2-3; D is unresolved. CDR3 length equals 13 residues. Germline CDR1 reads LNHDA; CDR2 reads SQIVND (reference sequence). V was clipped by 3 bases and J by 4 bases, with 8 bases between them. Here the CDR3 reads CASSITLADTQYF. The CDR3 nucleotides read TGTGCCAGTAGTATTACTTTGGCAGATACGCAGTATTTT.

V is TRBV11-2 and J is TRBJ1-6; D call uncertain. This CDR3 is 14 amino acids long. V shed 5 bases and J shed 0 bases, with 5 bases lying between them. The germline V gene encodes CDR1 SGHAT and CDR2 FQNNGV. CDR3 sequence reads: CASSPSSYNSPLHF. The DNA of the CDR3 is TGTGCCAGCAGCCCCAGCTCCTATAATTCACCCCTCCACTTT.

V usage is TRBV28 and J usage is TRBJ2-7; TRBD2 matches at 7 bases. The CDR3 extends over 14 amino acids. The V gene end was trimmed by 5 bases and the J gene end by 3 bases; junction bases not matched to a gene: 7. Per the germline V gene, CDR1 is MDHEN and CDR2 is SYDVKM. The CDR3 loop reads CASSPPGLVYEQYF. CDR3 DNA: TGTGCCAGCAGTCCACCCGGACTAGTCTACGAGCAGTACTTC. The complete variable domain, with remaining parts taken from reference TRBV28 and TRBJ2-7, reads DVKVTQSSRYLVKRTGEKVFLECVQDMDHENMFWYRQDPGLGLRLIYFSYDVKMKEKGDIPEGYSVSREKKERFSLILESASTNQTSMYLCASSPPGLVYEQYFGPGTRLTVT.

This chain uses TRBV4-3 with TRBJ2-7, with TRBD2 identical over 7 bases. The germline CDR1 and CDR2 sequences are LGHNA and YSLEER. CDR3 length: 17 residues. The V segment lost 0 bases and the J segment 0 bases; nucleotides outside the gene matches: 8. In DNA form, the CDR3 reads TGCGCCAGCAGCCAAGATAAAGGACTAGGCCCCTCCTACGAGCAGTACTTC. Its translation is CASSQDKGLGPSYEQYF.

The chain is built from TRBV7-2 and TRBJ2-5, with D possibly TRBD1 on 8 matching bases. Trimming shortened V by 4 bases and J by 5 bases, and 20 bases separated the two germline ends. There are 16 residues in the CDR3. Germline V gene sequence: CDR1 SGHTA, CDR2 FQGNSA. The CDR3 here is CASSWRGQGGSETQYF. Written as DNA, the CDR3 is TGTGCCAGCAGCTGGAGAGGACAGGGAGGGAGTGAGACCCAGTACTTC.

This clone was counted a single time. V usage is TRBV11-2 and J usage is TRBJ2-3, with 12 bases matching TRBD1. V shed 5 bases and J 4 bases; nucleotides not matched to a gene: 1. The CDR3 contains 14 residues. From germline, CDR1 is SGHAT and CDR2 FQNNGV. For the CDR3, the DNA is TGTGCCAGCAGCAGGGACAGGGGGCCAGATACGCAGTATTTT. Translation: CASSRDRGPDTQYF. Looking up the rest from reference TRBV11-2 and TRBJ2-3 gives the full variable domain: EAGVAQSPRYKIIEKRQSVAFWCNPISGHATLYWYQQILGQGPKLLIQFQNNGVVDDSQLPKDRFSAERLKGVDSTLKIQPAKLEDSAVYLCASSRDRGPDTQYFGPGTRLTVL.

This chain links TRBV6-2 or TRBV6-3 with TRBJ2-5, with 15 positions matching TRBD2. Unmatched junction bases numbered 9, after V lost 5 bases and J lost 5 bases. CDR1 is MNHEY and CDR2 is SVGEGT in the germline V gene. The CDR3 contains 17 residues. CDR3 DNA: TGTGCCAGCAGTACCCGGACTAGCGGGGGGGTAGGGGAGACCCAGTACTTC. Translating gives CASSTRTSGGVGETQYF.

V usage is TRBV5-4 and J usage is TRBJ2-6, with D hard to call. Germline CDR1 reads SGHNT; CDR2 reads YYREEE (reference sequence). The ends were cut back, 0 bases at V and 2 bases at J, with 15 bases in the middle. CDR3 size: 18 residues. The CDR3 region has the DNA TGTGCCAGCAGCTTGGCAGGCAGCCGTGGTCCTGGGGCCAACGTCCTGACTTTC. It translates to CASSLAGSRGPGANVLTF.

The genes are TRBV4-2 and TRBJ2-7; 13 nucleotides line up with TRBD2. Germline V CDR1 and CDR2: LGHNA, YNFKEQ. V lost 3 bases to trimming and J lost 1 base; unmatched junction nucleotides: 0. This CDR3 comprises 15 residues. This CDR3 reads CASSQGLAGSYEQYF. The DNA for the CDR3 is TGTGCCAGCAGCCAGGGACTAGCGGGGTCCTACGAGCAGTACTTC.

Here the CDR3 reads CAWSVWDRGLYGYTF. The DNA for the CDR3 is TGTGCCTGGAGTGTATGGGACAGGGGCCTCTATGGCTACACCTTC. The chain joins TRBV30 to TRBJ1-2; TRBD1 matches 10 bases. With V trimmed by 0 bases and J by 4 bases, 5 bases remained unmatched. CDR1 and CDR2 from the germline V gene are GTSNPN and SVGIG (reference sequence). The CDR3 is 15 amino acids.

CDR3 coding DNA: TGTGCCAGCAGCCAACCCGTGACGGGAGTGTGGTCGAACACCGGGGAGCTGTTTTTT. Translation gives CASSQPVTGVWSNTGELFF. The rearrangement links TRBV4-2 to TRBJ2-2; the D gene is possibly TRBD2 (6 bases). V was cut by 2 bases and J by 0 bases, with 19 bases left in between. The CDR3 runs 19 residues. CDR1 and CDR2 (germline): LGHNA, YNFKEQ.

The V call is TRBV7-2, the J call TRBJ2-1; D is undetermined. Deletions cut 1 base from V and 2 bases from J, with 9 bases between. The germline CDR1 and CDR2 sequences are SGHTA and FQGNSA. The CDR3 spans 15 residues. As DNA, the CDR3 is TGTGCCAGCAGCTTAGAGGCGACACCCTACAATGAGCAGTTCTTC. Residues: CASSLEATPYNEQFF.

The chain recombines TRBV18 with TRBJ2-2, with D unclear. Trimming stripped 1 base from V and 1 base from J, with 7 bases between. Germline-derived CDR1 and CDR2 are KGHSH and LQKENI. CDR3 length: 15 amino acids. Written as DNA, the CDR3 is TGTGCCAGCTCACCACTGACACTGAACACCGGGGAGCTGTTTTTT. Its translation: CASSPLTLNTGELFF.

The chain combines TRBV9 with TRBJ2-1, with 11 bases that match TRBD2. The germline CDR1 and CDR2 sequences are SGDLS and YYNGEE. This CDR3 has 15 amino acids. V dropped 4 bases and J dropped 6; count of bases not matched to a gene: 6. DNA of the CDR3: TGTGCCAGCAGCTCCCGACTAGCGGGACCCAATGAGCAGTTCTTC. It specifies CASSSRLAGPNEQFF.

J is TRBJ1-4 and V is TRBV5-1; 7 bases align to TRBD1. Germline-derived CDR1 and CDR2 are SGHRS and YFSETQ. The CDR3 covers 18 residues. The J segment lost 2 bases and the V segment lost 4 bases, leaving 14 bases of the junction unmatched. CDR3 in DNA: TGCGCCAGCAGCGGACGGGGCGTACAGGGGCGTACTAATGAAAAACTGTTTTTT. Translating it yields CASSGRGVQGRTNEKLFF.

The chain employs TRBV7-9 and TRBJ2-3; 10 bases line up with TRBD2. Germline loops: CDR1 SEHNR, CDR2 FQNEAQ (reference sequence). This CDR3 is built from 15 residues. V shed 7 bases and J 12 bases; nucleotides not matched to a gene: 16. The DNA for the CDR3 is TGTGCCAGCAACCCCACTCTAGCGGGAGCGACCGAACAGTATTTT. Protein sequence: CASNPTLAGATEQYF.

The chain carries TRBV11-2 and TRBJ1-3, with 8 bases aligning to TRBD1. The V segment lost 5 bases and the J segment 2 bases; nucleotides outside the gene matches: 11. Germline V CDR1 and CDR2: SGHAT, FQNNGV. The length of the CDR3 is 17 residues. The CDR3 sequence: CASSKNGQGQAGNTIYF. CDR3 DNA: TGTGCCAGCAGCAAAAACGGACAGGGTCAGGCTGGAAACACCATATATTTT.

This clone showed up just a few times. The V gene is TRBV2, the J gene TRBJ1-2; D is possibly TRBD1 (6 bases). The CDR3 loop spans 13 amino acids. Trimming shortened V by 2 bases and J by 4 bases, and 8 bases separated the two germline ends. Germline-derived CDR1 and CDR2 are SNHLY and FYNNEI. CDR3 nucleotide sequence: TGTGCCAGCAGTGAAAGAGGGGGCTATGGCTACACCTTC. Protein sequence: CASSERGGYGYTF.

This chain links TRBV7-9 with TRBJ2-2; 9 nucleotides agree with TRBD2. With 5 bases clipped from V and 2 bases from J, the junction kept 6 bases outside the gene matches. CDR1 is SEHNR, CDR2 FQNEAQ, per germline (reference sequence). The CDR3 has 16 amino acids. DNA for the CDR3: TGTGCCAGCAGCAAATTAGCGGGGGCCAACACCGGGGAGCTGTTTTTT. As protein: CASSKLAGANTGELFF.

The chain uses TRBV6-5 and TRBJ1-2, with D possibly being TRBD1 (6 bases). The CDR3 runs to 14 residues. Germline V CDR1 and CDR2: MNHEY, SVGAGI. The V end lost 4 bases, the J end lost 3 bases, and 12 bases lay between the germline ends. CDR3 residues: CASSFGRQDYGYTF. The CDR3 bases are TGTGCCAGCAGTTTCGGGCGACAGGACTATGGCTACACCTTC.

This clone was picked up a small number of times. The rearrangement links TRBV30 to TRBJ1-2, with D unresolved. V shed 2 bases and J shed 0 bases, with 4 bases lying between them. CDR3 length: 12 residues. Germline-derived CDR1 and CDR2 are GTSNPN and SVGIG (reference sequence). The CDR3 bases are TGTGCCTGGAGTTTAGCTAACTATGGCTACACCTTC. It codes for CAWSLANYGYTF.